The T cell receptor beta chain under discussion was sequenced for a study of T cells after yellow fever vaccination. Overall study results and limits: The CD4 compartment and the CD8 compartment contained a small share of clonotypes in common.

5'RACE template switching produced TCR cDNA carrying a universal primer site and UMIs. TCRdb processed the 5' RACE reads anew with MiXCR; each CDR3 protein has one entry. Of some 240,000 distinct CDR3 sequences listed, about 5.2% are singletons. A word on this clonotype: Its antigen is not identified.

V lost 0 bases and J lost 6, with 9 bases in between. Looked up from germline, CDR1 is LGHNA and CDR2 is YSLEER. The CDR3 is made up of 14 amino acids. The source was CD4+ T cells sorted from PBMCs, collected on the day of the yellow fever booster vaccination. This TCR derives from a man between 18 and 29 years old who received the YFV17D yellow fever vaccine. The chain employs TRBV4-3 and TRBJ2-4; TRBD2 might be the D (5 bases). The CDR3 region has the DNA TGCGCCAGCAGCCAAGATCGCAGCGGAAACATTCAGTACTTC. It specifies CASSQDRSGNIQYF.